The 15 T cell receptor beta chains reported below all come from one sample, sequenced in a study of cytomegalovirus exposure and HLA in healthy donors. In the PCR, 60 Vbeta and 13 Jbeta primers were used. Sequencing used immunoSEQ multiplex PCR; TCRdb keeps in-frame clones, though not all of them. The sample consists of about 160,000 clones, 78% of them appearing once. The sequenced material came from PBMCs. All receptors derive from a woman aged 40 to 50 in good health and CMV-seronegative.

In its sample, this clone was seen a few times. The chain joins TRBV7-6 to TRBJ2-7, with D hard to call. Deletions cut 3 bases from V and 1 base from J, with 7 bases between. The CDR3 is 13 residues long. CDR1 SGHVS and CDR2 FNYEAQ come from the germline V gene. The CDR3, as DNA: TGTGCCAGCAGCTTGTTTGAGTCCTACGAGCAGTACTTC. The encoded protein is CASSLFESYEQYF.

On this clone: Its ends do not fully match the called genes, so a read error is possible. The chain carries TRBV7-9 and TRBJ2-5, with D unresolved. This CDR3 is 12 amino acids long. Germline V gene data show CDR1 as SEHNR and CDR2 as FQNEAQ (reference sequence). The CDR3 loop is CSSSKISETQYF. The CDR3 DNA sequence: TGTTCCAGCAGCAAAATATCAGAGACCCAGTACTTC.

This clone was observed a handful of times. The chain employs TRBV28 and TRBJ1-2; 8 bases agree with TRBD1. Germline V gene lookup returns CDR1 MDHEN and CDR2 SYDVKM. The CDR3 totals 14 residues. V lost 7 bases to trimming and J lost 0 bases; unmatched junction nucleotides: 4. The CDR3 coding sequence is TGTGCCAGCAACTTACAGGGGGCTAACTATGGCTACACCTTC. This encodes CASNLQGANYGYTF.

The J gene is TRBJ2-3, the V gene TRBV5-1, with no clear D. Germline V gene sequence: CDR1 SGHRS, CDR2 YFSETQ. V was clipped by 2 bases and J by 4 bases, with 11 bases between them. The CDR3 runs 14 residues. CDR3 nucleotide sequence: TGCGCCAGCAGCTTAACCCCCGGGTCAGATACGCAGTATTTT. The encoded protein is CASSLTPGSDTQYF. Filled out from reference TRBV5-1 and TRBJ2-3, the complete variable domain reads KAGVTQTPRYLIKTRGQQVTLSCSPISGHRSVSWYQQTPGQGLQFLFEYFSETQRNKGNFPGRFSGRQFSNSRSEMNVSTLELGDSALYLCASSLTPGSDTQYFGPGTRLTVL.

The sample holds a few counts of this clone. The chain's CDR3 is CASSTAVTGAGEAFF. CDR3 bases: TGTGCCAGTAGTACAGCCGTTACAGGGGCAGGAGAAGCTTTCTTT. The chain recombines TRBV19 with TRBJ1-1, with 7 bases that match TRBD1. The CDR3 is made up of 15 amino acids. The J segment lost 8 bases and the V segment lost 4 bases, leaving 13 bases of the junction unmatched. Germline-derived CDR1 and CDR2 are LNHDA and SQIVND (reference sequence). The variable domain in full, completed from reference TRBV19 and TRBJ1-1, reads DGGITQSPKYLFRKEGQNVTLSCEQNLNHDAMYWYRQDPGQGLRLIYYSQIVNDFQKGDIAEGYSVSREKKESFPLTVTSAQKNPTAFYLCASSTAVTGAGEAFFGQGTRLTVV.

The CDR3 DNA reads TGCGCCAGCAGCCAAGTGGGGGCCAGCCCCGATACGCAGTATTTT. Protein: CASSQVGASPDTQYF. The rearrangement joins TRBV4-1 to TRBJ2-3; weak D call: TRBD1 (6 bases). The V gene lost 1 base and the J gene lost 6 bases, with 14 bases spanning the gap. The germline V gene encodes CDR1 MGHRA and CDR2 YSYEKL. The CDR3 is made up of 15 amino acids.

The rearrangement uses TRBV27 and TRBJ2-7; 10 bases line up with TRBD1. The germline V gene has CDR1 MNHEY and CDR2 SMNVEV (reference sequence). Trimming removed 5 bases from V and 2 bases from J; junction bases left unmatched: 6. The CDR3 has 15 residues. This CDR3 reads CASSHDRGLAYEQYF. The CDR3 bases are TGTGCCAGCAGTCATGACAGGGGGCTGGCCTACGAGCAGTACTTC.

The J gene is TRBJ1-1, the V gene TRBV6-1; tentative D call: TRBD1 (6 bases). This CDR3 comprises 15 residues. V lost 6 bases, J lost 6 bases, and 20 bases lay in between. Germline V lookup: CDR1 MNHNS, CDR2 SASEGT. CDR3 amino acids: CASRGVGGANAEAFF. The DNA of the CDR3 is TGTGCCAGCAGGGGGGTAGGGGGTGCAAACGCTGAAGCTTTCTTT.

This clone has a handful of counts. The chain uses TRBV27 and TRBJ1-1; D ambiguous. Germline V lookup: CDR1 MNHEY, CDR2 SMNVEV (reference sequence). V was clipped by 3 bases and J by 2 bases, with 10 bases between them. CDR3 size: 14 residues. The CDR3 region is CASSFPQINTEAFF. The CDR3 DNA reads as TGTGCCAGCAGTTTCCCTCAGATTAACACTGAAGCTTTCTTT.

This chain links TRBV7-9 with TRBJ2-1; TRBD2 aligns across 15 bases. This CDR3 contains 18 residues. V lost 5 bases to trimming and J lost 0 bases; unmatched junction nucleotides: 5. The V gene's germline CDR1 is SEHNR and CDR2 FQNEAQ (reference sequence). The CDR3 spells CASSPGTSGGISYNEQFF. CDR3 DNA: TGTGCCAGCAGCCCCGGGACTAGCGGGGGGATCTCCTACAATGAGCAGTTCTTC.

J is TRBJ1-1 and V is TRBV19, with a possible D match to TRBD1 (6 bases). There are 16 residues in the CDR3. The V gene's germline CDR1 is LNHDA and CDR2 SQIVND (reference sequence). The V gene lost 5 bases and the J gene lost 0 bases, with 16 bases spanning the gap. CDR3 sequence (DNA): TGTGCCAGTAGTCCCCAGCCCCAGGGGATGAACACTGAAGCTTTCTTT. This gives the protein CASSPQPQGMNTEAFF.

Points on this clone: At one boundary the junction diverges from the germline segment, which might be a read error. The V call is TRBV7-9, the J call TRBJ1-3, with 8 bases that match TRBD1. This CDR3 region has 15 residues. CDR1 and CDR2 (germline): SEHNR, FQNEAQ (reference sequence). The CDR3 protein is CSSSGTGGTGNTIYF. CDR3 nucleotides: TGTTCCAGCAGCGGTACAGGGGGAACGGGAAACACCATATATTTT.

The chain employs TRBV11-2 and TRBJ1-4; weak D call: TRBD1 (5 bases). This CDR3 has 12 residues. The V gene lost 1 base and the J gene lost 14 bases, with 11 bases spanning the gap. Germline V CDR1 and CDR2: SGHAT, FQNNGV. This CDR3 reads CASSLGRRGLFF. The CDR3 region has the DNA TGTGCCAGCAGCTTAGGGCGGCGGGGGCTGTTTTTT.

V usage is TRBV5-6 and J usage is TRBJ1-1, with a possible D match to TRBD1 (5 bases). Germline V gives CDR1 SGHDT, CDR2 YYEEEE. Trimming stripped 4 bases from V and 0 bases from J, with 10 bases between. The CDR3 covers 14 residues. CDR3 in amino acids: CASSTGLLNTEAFF. CDR3 bases: TGTGCCAGCAGCACGGGACTCTTGAACACTGAAGCTTTCTTT.

V is TRBV2 and J is TRBJ2-3; maybe TRBD1 (6 bases). This CDR3 contains 14 residues. Per the germline V gene, CDR1 is SNHLY and CDR2 is FYNNEI. V was shortened by 5 bases and J by 6 bases, with 15 bases between the two germline ends. CDR3 sequence (DNA): TGTGCCAGCAGTCAAACCGGGACATCCGATACGCAGTATTTT. Translating it yields CASSQTGTSDTQYF. The whole variable domain, remainder taken from reference TRBV2 and TRBJ2-3, is EPEVTQTPSHQVTQMGQEVILRCVPISNHLYFYWYRQILGQKVEFLVSFYNNEISEKSEIFDDQFSVERPDGSNFTLKIRSTKLEDSAMYFCASSQTGTSDTQYFGPGTRLTVL.